This TCR beta chain was sequenced in a study of blood T cell repertoires in COVID-19. Study as a whole: Acute-phase and convalescent COVID-19 samples originated in the United States, Italy and Spain. T cells, B-cell-depleted T cells, or PBMCs supplied cDNA or gDNA.

The data were produced by immunoSEQ multiplex PCR, yet TCRdb's version contains in-frame clones alone and is incomplete. Among over 55,000 clones listed, roughly 85% were seen once. The J segment lost 4 bases and the V segment lost 6 bases, leaving 15 bases of the junction unmatched. The germline V gene has CDR1 MGHDK and CDR2 SYGVNS. The CDR3 length is 17 residues. This chain links TRBV25-1 with TRBJ2-3; 8 bases line up with TRBD1. Specimen: peripheral blood. This TCR was recovered from a man aged 45 to 65 with acute or convalescent COVID-19. The DNA of the CDR3 is TGTGCCAGCAGATCCCGGTCGCTGTTGACAGGGGCAGATACGCAGTATTTT. This translates into CASRSRSLLTGADTQYF.